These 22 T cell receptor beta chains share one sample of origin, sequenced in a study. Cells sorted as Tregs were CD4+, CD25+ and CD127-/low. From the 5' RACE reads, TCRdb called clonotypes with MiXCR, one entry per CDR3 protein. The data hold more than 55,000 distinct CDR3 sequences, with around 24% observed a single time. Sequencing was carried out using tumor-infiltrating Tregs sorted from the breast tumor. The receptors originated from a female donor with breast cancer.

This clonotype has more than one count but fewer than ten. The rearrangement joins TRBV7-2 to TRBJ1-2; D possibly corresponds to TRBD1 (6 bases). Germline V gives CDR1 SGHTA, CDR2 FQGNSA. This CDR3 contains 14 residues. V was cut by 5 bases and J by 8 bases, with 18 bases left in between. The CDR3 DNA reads TGTGCCAGCAGCAAAGCGGGGGGCGCAAGGGGCTACACCTTC. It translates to CASSKAGGARGYTF. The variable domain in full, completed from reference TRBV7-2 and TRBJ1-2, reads GAGVSQSPSNKVTEKGKDVELRCDPISGHTALYWYRQSLGQGLEFLIYFQGNSAPDKSGLPSDRFSAERTGGSVSTLTIQRTQQEDSAVYLCASSKAGGARGYTFGSGTRLTVV.

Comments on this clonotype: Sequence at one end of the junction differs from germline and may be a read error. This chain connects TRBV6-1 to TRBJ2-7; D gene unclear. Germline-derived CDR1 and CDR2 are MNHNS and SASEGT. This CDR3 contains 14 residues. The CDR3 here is CASSRPPSSYKQYF. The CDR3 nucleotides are TGTGCCAGCAGCAGGCCTCCGAGCTCCTACAAGCAGTACTTC.

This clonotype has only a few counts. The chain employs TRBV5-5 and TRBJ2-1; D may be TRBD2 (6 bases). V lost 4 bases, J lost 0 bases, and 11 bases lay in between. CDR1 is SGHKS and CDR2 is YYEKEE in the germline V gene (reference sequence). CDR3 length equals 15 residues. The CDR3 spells CASSGGTSSYNEQFF. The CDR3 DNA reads TGTGCCAGCAGCGGGGGGACGAGCTCCTACAATGAGCAGTTCTTC.

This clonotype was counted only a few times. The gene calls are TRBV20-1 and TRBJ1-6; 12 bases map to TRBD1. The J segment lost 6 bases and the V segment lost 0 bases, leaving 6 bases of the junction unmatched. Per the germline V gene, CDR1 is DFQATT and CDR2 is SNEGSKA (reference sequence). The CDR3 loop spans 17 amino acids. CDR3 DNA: TGCAGTGCTAGAGACCCGGGACAGGGGGCCGGTAATTCACCCCTCCACTTT. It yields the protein CSARDPGQGAGNSPLHF.

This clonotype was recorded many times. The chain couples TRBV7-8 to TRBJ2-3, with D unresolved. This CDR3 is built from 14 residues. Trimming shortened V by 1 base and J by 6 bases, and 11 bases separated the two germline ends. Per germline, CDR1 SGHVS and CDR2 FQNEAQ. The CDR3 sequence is CASSLGTVGDTQYF. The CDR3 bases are TGTGCCAGCAGCTTAGGGACCGTTGGGGATACGCAGTATTTT.

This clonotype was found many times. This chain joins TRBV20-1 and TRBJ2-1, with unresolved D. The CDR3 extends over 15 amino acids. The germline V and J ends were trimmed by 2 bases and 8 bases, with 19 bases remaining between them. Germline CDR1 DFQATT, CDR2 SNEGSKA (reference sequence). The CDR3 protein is CSARLLGRIRDEQFF. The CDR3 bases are TGCAGTGCTAGACTTCTTGGCCGAATTAGGGATGAGCAGTTCTTC.

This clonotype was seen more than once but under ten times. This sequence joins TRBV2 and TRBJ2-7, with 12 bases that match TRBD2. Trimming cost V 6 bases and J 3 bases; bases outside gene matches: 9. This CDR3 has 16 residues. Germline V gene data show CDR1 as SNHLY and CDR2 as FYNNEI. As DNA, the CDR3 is TGTGCCAGCAGGGGTAGACTAGCGGGAGCCTTCTACGAGCAGTACTTC. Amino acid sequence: CASRGRLAGAFYEQYF.

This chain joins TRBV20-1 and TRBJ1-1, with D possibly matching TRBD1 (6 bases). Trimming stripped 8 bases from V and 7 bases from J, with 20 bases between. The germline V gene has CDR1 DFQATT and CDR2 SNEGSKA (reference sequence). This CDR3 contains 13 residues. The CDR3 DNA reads TGCAGTACAAGTGATACAGGGTACAGTGAAGCTTTCTTT. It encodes CSTSDTGYSEAFF.

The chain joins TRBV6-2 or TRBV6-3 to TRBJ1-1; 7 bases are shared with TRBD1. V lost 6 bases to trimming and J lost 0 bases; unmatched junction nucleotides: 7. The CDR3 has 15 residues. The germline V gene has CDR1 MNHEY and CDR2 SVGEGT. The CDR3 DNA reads TGTGCCAGCAGGTCTACAGGGGTAGTGAACACTGAAGCTTTCTTT. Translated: CASRSTGVVNTEAFF.

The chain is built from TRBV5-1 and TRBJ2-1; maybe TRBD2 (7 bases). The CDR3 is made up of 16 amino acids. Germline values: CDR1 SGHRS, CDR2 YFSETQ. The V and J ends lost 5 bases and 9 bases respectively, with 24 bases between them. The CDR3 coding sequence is TGCGCCAGCAGAGTCGGGGCCACCGGAGGGGGGGGTGAGCAGTTCTTC. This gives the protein CASRVGATGGGGEQFF.

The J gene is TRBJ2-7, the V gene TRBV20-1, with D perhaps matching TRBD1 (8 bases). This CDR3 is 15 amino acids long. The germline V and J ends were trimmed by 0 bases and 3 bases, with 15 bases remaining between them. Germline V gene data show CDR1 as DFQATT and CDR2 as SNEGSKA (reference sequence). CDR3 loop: CSARDRQGTIYEQYF. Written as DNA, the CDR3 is TGCAGTGCTAGAGATCGACAGGGGACTATCTACGAGCAGTACTTC.

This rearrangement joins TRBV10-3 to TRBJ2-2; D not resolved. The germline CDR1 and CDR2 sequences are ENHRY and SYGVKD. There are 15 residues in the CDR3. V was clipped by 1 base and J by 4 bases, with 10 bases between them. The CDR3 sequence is CAISELRSGTGELFF. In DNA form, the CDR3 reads TGTGCCATCAGTGAGTTGCGATCGGGCACCGGGGAGCTGTTTTTT.

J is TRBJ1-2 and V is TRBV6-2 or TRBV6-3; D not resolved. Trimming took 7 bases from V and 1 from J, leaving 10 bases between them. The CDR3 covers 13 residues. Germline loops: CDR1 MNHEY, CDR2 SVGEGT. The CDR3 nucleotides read TGTGCCAGCACCAGGACTGATAACTATGGCTACACCTTC. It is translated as CASTRTDNYGYTF.

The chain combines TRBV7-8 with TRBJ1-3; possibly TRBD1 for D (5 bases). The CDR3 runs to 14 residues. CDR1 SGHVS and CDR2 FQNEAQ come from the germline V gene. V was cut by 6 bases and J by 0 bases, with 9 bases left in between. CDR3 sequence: CASRRTLSGNTIYF. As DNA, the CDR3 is TGTGCCAGCAGAAGGACACTCTCTGGAAACACCATATATTTT.

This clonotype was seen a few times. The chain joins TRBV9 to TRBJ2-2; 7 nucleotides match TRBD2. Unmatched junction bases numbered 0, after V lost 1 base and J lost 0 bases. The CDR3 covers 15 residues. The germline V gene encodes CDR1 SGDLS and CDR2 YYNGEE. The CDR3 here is CASSVTSANTGELFF. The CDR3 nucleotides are TGTGCCAGCAGCGTAACTAGCGCGAACACCGGGGAGCTGTTTTTT.

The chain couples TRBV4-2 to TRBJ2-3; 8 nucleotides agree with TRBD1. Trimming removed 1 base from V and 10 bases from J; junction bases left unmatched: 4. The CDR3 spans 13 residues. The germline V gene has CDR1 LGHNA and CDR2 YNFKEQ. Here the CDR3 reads CASSQGTGNAQYF. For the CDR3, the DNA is TGTGCCAGCAGCCAAGGGACAGGGAATGCGCAGTATTTT.

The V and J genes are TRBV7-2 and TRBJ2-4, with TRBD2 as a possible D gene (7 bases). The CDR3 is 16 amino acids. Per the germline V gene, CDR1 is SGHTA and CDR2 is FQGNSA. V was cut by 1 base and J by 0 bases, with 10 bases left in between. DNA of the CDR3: TGTGCCAGCAGCTTAGGGGGGGGGGCAGCCAAAAACATTCAGTACTTC. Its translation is CASSLGGGAAKNIQYF.

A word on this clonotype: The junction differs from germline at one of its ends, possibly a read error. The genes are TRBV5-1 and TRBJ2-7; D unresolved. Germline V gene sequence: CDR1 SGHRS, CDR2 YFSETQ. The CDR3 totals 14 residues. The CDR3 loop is CTSSLAVAGYEQYF. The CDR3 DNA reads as TGCACCAGCAGCTTGGCCGTGGCTGGCTACGAGCAGTACTTC.

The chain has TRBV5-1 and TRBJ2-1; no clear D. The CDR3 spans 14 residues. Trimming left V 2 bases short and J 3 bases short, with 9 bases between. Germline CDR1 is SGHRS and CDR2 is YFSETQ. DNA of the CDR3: TGCGCCAGCAGCTTCGACTCAGGCTACAATGAGCAGTTCTTC. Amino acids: CASSFDSGYNEQFF.

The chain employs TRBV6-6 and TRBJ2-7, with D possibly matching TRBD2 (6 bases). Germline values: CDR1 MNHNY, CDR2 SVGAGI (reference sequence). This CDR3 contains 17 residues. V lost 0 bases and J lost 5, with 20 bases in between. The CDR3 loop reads CASSYSNRVAGRHEQYF. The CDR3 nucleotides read TGTGCCAGCAGTTACTCGAATCGTGTTGCGGGGCGTCACGAGCAGTACTTC.

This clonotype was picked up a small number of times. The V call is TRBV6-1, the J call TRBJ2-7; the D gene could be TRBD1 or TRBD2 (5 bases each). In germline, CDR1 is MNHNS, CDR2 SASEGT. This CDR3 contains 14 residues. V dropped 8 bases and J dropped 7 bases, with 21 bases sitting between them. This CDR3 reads CASGGDGFRREQYF. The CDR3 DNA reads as TGTGCCAGCGGGGGAGACGGGTTTCGCCGGGAGCAGTACTTC.

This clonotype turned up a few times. CDR3 sequence: CASSLGRASGYNEQFF. DNA for the CDR3: TGTGCCAGCAGCCTGGGGCGGGCTAGCGGCTACAATGAGCAGTTCTTC. This chain connects TRBV7-2 to TRBJ2-1; 7 bases agree with TRBD2. This CDR3 is 16 amino acids long. Trimming removed 5 bases from V and 3 bases from J; junction bases left unmatched: 10. Germline CDR1 and CDR2: SGHTA and FQGNSA. Together with reference TRBV7-2 and TRBJ2-1, the CDR3 gives the full variable domain: GAGVSQSPSNKVTEKGKDVELRCDPISGHTALYWYRQSLGQGLEFLIYFQGNSAPDKSGLPSDRFSAERTGGSVSTLTIQRTQQEDSAVYLCASSLGRASGYNEQFFGPGTRLTVL.